The entry that follows covers one T cell receptor beta chain sequence. Its target is unknown. V lost 4 bases and J lost 4, with 8 bases in between. Germline CDR1 MNHEY, CDR2 SVGAGI. The CDR3 runs 14 residues. A multiplex PCR was run with 60 Vbeta primers and 13 Jbeta primers. Profiling relied on immunoSEQ multiplex PCR, and the TCRdb table lists in-frame clones only, not all of them. The sample has under 150,000 clones, around 78% seen once; the top ten hold about 6.8%. The record originates from a study of cytomegalovirus exposure and HLA in healthy donors. Study observations and caveats: Associated with HLA alleles at 0.05 false discovery rate in a later analysis were 16,951 TCR beta sequences.

This sequence originates from a woman aged 35 to 49 in good health and CMV-seropositive. What was sequenced was PBMCs. The rearrangement links TRBV6-5 to TRBJ2-6; a possible D gene is TRBD1 (5 bases). CDR3 nucleotide sequence: TGTGCCAGCAGTTCCCAGGGCGGGGCCAACGTCCTGACTTTC. This translates into CASSSQGGANVLTF.